A single sample is the source of the 22 T cell receptor beta chains below, sequenced in a study of shared clonotypes between healthy human individuals (dated by TCRdb to 2018 to 2020). Libraries were made using the immunoSEQ multiplex PCR assay. TCRdb's version of the immuneACCESS table is confined to in-frame rearrangements and falls short of the full clone set. An unresolved V gene accounts for under half of the shortfall where checked; the remainder is of unknown origin. For this sample there are about 520,000 clones; 78% appear just once. Approximately 12% of the sample lies in the top ten. Sequenced: PBMCs. The receptor set was obtained from a woman aged 40 to 50 in good health. Some clones in this sample may be carry-over from other donors' samples.

Turning to this clone: One end of the junction is discordant with germline, which a read error may explain. The V call is TRBV18, the J call TRBJ1-4, with 10 bases that match TRBD1. The CDR3 spans 14 residues. Germline CDR1 is KGHSH and CDR2 is LQKENI. CDR3 nucleotides: TGTGCCGGCTCACCCGACAGGGGGCATGAAAAACTGTTTTTT. This encodes CAGSPDRGHEKLFF.

The table lists this clone with a few counts. The genes are TRBV21-1 and TRBJ1-5. TRBV21-1 is shown as a pseudogene. The CDR3 runs 13 residues. The CDR3 loop reads CASSNRRNQPQHF. The DNA for the CDR3 is TGTGCCAGCAGCAATCGTAGGAATCAGCCCCAGCATTTT.

This rearrangement joins TRBV28 to TRBJ2-3; weak D call: TRBD1 (6 bases). V lost 7 bases to trimming and J lost 0 bases, with 11 bases between them. Germline V lookup: CDR1 MDHEN, CDR2 SYDVKM. CDR3 length equals 14 residues. This chain's CDR3 is CASTQGWSTDTQYF. As DNA, the CDR3 is TGTGCCAGCACACAGGGATGGAGCACAGATACGCAGTATTTT.

The chain combines TRBV9 with TRBJ1-2; no reliable D call. The CDR3 consists of 13 residues. Deletions cut 6 bases from V and 3 bases from J, with 12 bases between. Per germline, CDR1 SGDLS and CDR2 YYNGEE. CDR3 nucleotide sequence: TGTGCCAGCATCCACTTTCGCTACTATGGCTACACCTTC. Translated: CASIHFRYYGYTF.

This rearrangement joins TRBV5-1 to TRBJ1-3; D is uncertain. The V gene lost 0 bases and the J gene lost 0 bases, with 10 bases spanning the gap. Germline lookup yields CDR1 SGHRS and CDR2 YFSETQ. The CDR3 is made up of 16 amino acids. The CDR3, as DNA: TGCGCCAGCAGCTTGGGACCTGCCATCTCTGGAAACACCATATATTTT. Its protein product is CASSLGPAISGNTIYF.

The chain is built from TRBV6-4 and TRBJ1-5; tentative D call: TRBD1 (6 bases). The CDR3 length is 15 residues. The V end lost 2 bases, the J end lost 5 bases, and 13 bases lay between the germline ends. Germline V gene sequence: CDR1 MRHNA, CDR2 SNTAGT. CDR3 DNA sequence: TGTGCCAGCAGTGACAGGGACAAGGATGATCAGCCCCAGCATTTT. It is translated as CASSDRDKDDQPQHF.

CDR3 in amino acids: CASSQGLAVSSTDTQYF. The CDR3 coding sequence is TGTGCCAGCAGCCAGGGACTAGCGGTCTCTAGCACAGATACGCAGTATTTT. This chain connects TRBV4-2 to TRBJ2-3; 11 positions agree with TRBD2. The CDR3 is 17 residues long. Unmatched junction bases numbered 5, after V lost 3 bases and J lost 0 bases. From germline, CDR1 is LGHNA and CDR2 YNFKEQ.

This clone was detected a few times. Distinct nucleotide sequences in the sample also encode this CDR3. This chain uses TRBV6-1 with TRBJ1-1; D is uncertain. There are 13 residues in the CDR3. Trimming removed 0 bases from V and 1 base from J, with 3 bases in between. Germline lookup yields CDR1 MNHNS and CDR2 SASEGT. CDR3 nucleotides: TGTGCCAGCAGTGAAGCGAGGAACACTGAAGCTTTCTTT. This translates into CASSEARNTEAFF.

The J gene is TRBJ2-2, the V gene TRBV5-1; the D gene is possibly TRBD2 (5 bases). CDR1 is SGHRS, CDR2 YFSETQ, per germline. CDR3 length: 15 residues. The germline V and J ends were trimmed by 1 base and 3 bases, with 10 bases remaining between them. Written as DNA, the CDR3 is TGCGCCAGCAGCTTGACTAGGGCGGACACCGGGGAGCTGTTTTTT. Translation: CASSLTRADTGELFF.

The CDR3 DNA follows: TGCGCCAGCAGCTTGGCGGGGGGTCTGGAGCAGTACTTC. It yields the protein CASSLAGGLEQYF. This sequence joins TRBV5-1 and TRBJ2-7; 7 bases align to TRBD2. The germline V gene has CDR1 SGHRS and CDR2 YFSETQ. CDR3 length equals 13 residues. The trim removed 0 bases at V and 7 bases at J, leaving 4 bases unmatched.

Here the CDR3 DNA reads TGTGCCAGCAGTCCCGGGACTAGCGGGAGAAGGGTTTACAATGAGCAGTTCTTC. It encodes CASSPGTSGRRVYNEQFF. V gene TRBV4-2 combines with J gene TRBJ2-1, with 14 bases fitting TRBD2. The CDR3 totals 18 residues. The V gene end was trimmed by 6 bases and the J gene end by 4 bases; junction bases not matched to a gene: 11. Germline V gives CDR1 LGHNA, CDR2 YNFKEQ.

This clone was detected only a few times. This chain connects TRBV11-3 to TRBJ2-3; D remains unclear. This CDR3 has 17 residues. Germline V gene sequence: CDR1 SGHNT, CDR2 YENEEA. V lost 5 bases and J 0 bases, leaving 18 bases between the germline ends. The CDR3 DNA sequence: TGTGCCAGCAGCGATTTAGTCGGTGCTACTAGCACAGATACGCAGTATTTT. Translated: CASSDLVGATSTDTQYF. The entire variable domain, with the rest obtained from reference TRBV11-3 and TRBJ2-3, is as follows: EAGVVQSPRYKIIEKKQPVAFWCNPISGHNTLYWYLQNLGQGPELLIRYENEEAVDDSQLPKDRFSAERLKGVDSTLKIQPAELGDSAVYLCASSDLVGATSTDTQYFGPGTRLTVL.

This clone has only one observation. The genes are TRBV7-8 and TRBJ2-3; D assignment may be TRBD1 or TRBD2 (6 bases each). This CDR3 has 19 residues. V was pared by 3 bases and J by 2 bases, with 24 bases between. CDR1 and CDR2 (germline): SGHVS, FQNEAQ. The CDR3 nucleotides read TGTGCCAGCAGCTTCGGGTTCACTCGACAGGAGGGGAACACAGATACGCAGTATTTT. Translation gives CASSFGFTRQEGNTDTQYF. Complete variable domain (other parts from reference TRBV7-8 and TRBJ2-3): GAGVSQSPRYKVAKRGQDVALRCDPISGHVSLFWYQQALGQGPEFLTYFQNEAQLDKSGLPSDRFFAERPEGSVSTLKIQRTQQEDSAVYLCASSFGFTRQEGNTDTQYFGPGTRLTVL.

The chain joins TRBV9 to TRBJ2-7; no clear D gene. The CDR3 contains 15 residues. Trimming removed 0 bases at V and 2 bases at J, with 12 bases between. CDR1 is SGDLS and CDR2 is YYNGEE in the germline V gene. In nucleotides, the CDR3 is TGTGCCAGCAGCGTAGGGCTAGAACCTACCTACGAGCAGTACTTC. Amino acid sequence: CASSVGLEPTYEQYF.

Worth noting for this clone: Other DNA sequences within the sample encode an identical CDR3. The J gene is TRBJ1-2, the V gene TRBV19; 8 bases align to TRBD1. This CDR3 contains 15 residues. CDR1 is LNHDA, CDR2 SQIVND, per germline (reference sequence). V trimming: 3 bases; J trimming: 2 bases; junction bases outside the gene matches: 5. This CDR3 is CASSIGTGRNYGYTF. The DNA of the CDR3 is TGTGCCAGTAGTATTGGGACAGGTCGCAACTATGGCTACACCTTC.

This chain links TRBV9 with TRBJ2-5; D is perhaps TRBD2 (6 bases). CDR1 SGDLS and CDR2 YYNGEE come from the germline V gene. Trimming cost V 3 bases and J 8 bases, with 14 bases left between them. The CDR3 sequence is 13 residues long. In DNA, the CDR3 is TGTGCCAGCAGCGGGGACTCGTTTCGCACCCAGTACTTC. It is translated as CASSGDSFRTQYF.

This clone was found once. The rearrangement joins TRBV4-1 to TRBJ1-2, with D uncertain. The germline V and J ends were trimmed by 3 bases and 4 bases, with 18 bases remaining between them. Per germline, CDR1 MGHRA and CDR2 YSYEKL. The CDR3 has 16 residues. CDR3 region: CASSHSPKGKSYGYTF. The CDR3 DNA is TGCGCCAGCAGCCACTCCCCAAAGGGCAAGTCCTATGGCTACACCTTC.

The CDR3 DNA reads as TGCGCCAGCAGCGTCCCGGGTAGATACGAGCAGTACTTC. Translated: CASSVPGRYEQYF. The rearrangement joins TRBV5-1 to TRBJ2-7, with D unresolved. V shed 4 bases and J shed 4 bases, with 12 bases lying between them. Germline values: CDR1 SGHRS, CDR2 YFSETQ. CDR3 length equals 13 residues.

This clone has only a few counts. The CDR3 sequence: CAISESGYGANEQFF. CDR3 bases: TGTGCCATCAGTGAGTCGGGTTACGGGGCAAATGAGCAGTTCTTC. The rearrangement links TRBV10-3 to TRBJ2-1; either TRBD1 or TRBD2 may fit D (5 bases each). V was shortened by 0 bases and J by 7 bases, with 13 bases between the two germline ends. The length of the CDR3 is 15 residues. The germline V gene encodes CDR1 ENHRY and CDR2 SYGVKD.

The rearrangement links TRBV5-1 to TRBJ2-2, with 9 bases fitting TRBD2. The CDR3 has 16 residues. Trimming at V came to 0 bases and at J to 7 bases, leaving 7 bases not matched to a gene. Germline CDR1 SGHRS, CDR2 YFSETQ. As DNA, the CDR3 is TGCGCCAGCAGCTTGGCCCAAGGAGCGGGGGGCGGGGAGCTGTTTTTT. Encoded protein: CASSLAQGAGGGELFF.

The sample holds one count of this clone. The chain couples TRBV4-2 to TRBJ2-7, with TRBD1 identical over 8 bases. There are 14 residues in the CDR3. Germline values: CDR1 LGHNA, CDR2 YNFKEQ. Germline trimming cut 1 base from V and 3 bases from J; bases unmatched to any gene: 2. CDR3 sequence reads: CASSQGTGRYEQYF. The CDR3 nucleotides read TGTGCCAGCAGCCAAGGGACAGGGCGCTACGAGCAGTACTTC.

This clone was detected ten times or more. Other DNA sequences in this specimen translate into the identical CDR3. This chain links TRBV6-4 with TRBJ2-6, with a weak D call TRBD1 (7 bases). Trimming left V 4 bases short and J 0 bases short, with 16 bases between. CDR1 MRHNA and CDR2 SNTAGT come from the germline V gene. The CDR3 length is 18 residues. The CDR3 loop reads CASSGAAGGGSGANVLTF. The CDR3 DNA reads TGTGCCAGCAGTGGGGCGGCAGGGGGAGGCTCTGGGGCCAACGTCCTGACTTTC.